The T cell receptor (beta chain) under discussion was sequenced for a study of blood T cell repertoires in COVID-19. TCRdb's table, derived via immunoSEQ multiplex PCR, lists solely in-frame clones and lacks some. The sample lists hundreds of thousands of clones, approximately 90% occurring once. This CDR3 is built from 13 residues. Germline loops: CDR1 GTSNPN, CDR2 SVGIG (reference sequence). V dropped 0 bases and J dropped 1 base, with 6 bases sitting between them. Details on this clone: The same CDR3 arises from other DNA sequences in this sample as well.

This clonotype originated in a woman aged 25-40 years with active or convalescent COVID-19. Source material: peripheral blood. The chain recombines TRBV30 with TRBJ1-1, with D unresolved. The CDR3, as DNA: TGTGCCTGGAGTGTACTTAAGAACACTGAAGCTTTCTTT. This translates into CAWSVLKNTEAFF.